The rows below give T cell receptor beta chains drawn from one sample of a study of beta chain features in type 1 diabetes. Clones were sequenced by immunoSEQ multiplex PCR, and TCRdb holds only the in-frame ones, with some missing. The profile shows 300,000 to 350,000 clones, roughly a fifth of them singletons. Sequenced input: naive CD4+ T cells from blood. These receptors all come from a woman aged 18-29 years in good health. Each CDR3 is given with its conserved first and last residue. The D gene is left open where the match is weak. Part of the rows lack a size; the others show once, few, many or a class for expanded clones.

TRBJ2-7 | TRBD1 | NA | TRBV7-8 | CASSTRQGLGTGEQYF | TGTGCCAGCAGCACCCGACAGGGTTTGGGTACTGGGGAGCAGTACTTC
TRBJ1-2 | NA | once | TRBV7-9 | CASTHASAGKGYTF | TGTGCCAGCACACATGCATCCGCAGGGAAAGGCTACACCTTC
TRBJ2-7 | NA | few | TRBV4-2 | CASSQGSGVEQYF | TGTGCCAGCAGCCAAGGGTCAGGGGTCGAGCAGTACTTC
TRBJ2-5 | TRBD2 | few | TRBV5-6 | CASSLLAGRGQETQYF | TGTGCCAGCAGCTTGTTAGCCGGGAGGGGCCAAGAGACCCAGTACTTC
TRBJ2-1 | NA | few | TRBV5-6 | CASTSFQRVYNEQFF | TGTGCCAGCACCTCTTTTCAGCGGGTTTACAATGAGCAGTTCTTC
TRBJ2-1 | NA | few | TRBV5-1 | CASSLSGHKFF | TGCGCCAGCAGCTTGAGCGGGCACAAGTTCTTC
TRBJ1-2 | NA | few | TRBV11-2 | CASSPDRNYGYTF | TGTGCCAGCAGCCCCGACAGGAACTATGGCTACACCTTC
TRBJ2-7 | TRBD1 | NA | TRBV23-1 | CASSLDRVYWGRYEQYF | TGCGCCAGCAGTCTCGACAGGGTTTATTGGGGGCGATACGAGCAGTACTTC
TRBJ2-5 | NA | NA | TRBV5-1 | CASSLASGVETQYF | TGCGCCAGCAGCTTGGCCAGCGGAGTAGAGACCCAGTACTTC
TRBJ2-7 | NA | NA | TRBV30 | CAWTEGNLDEQYF | TGTGCCTGGACAGAGGGAAACTTGGACGAGCAGTACTTC
TRBJ2-3 | TRBD2 | NA | TRBV5-4 | CASSPGTSRDTDTQYF | TGTGCCAGCAGCCCCGGGACTAGCAGGGACACAGATACGCAGTATTTT
TRBJ1-2 | NA | few | TRBV6-5 | CASSTGPLYGYTF | TGTGCCAGCAGTACAGGACCCCTTTATGGCTACACCTTC
TRBJ1-1 | NA | NA | TRBV7-9 | CAAQAGPAMNTEAFF | TGTGCCGCACAAGCAGGGCCGGCGATGAACACTGAAGCTTTCTTT
TRBJ2-7 | TRBD2 | few | TRBV5-1 | CASSTGGISYEQYF | TGCGCCAGCAGCACGGGAGGGATCTCCTACGAGCAGTACTTC
TRBJ2-1 | NA | few | TRBV5-1 | CASSFPTIAEGDNEQFF | TGCGCCAGCAGCTTCCCTACTATCGCTGAGGGGGACAATGAGCAGTTCTTC
TRBJ2-1 | NA | NA | TRBV5-1 | CASSLDWNNEQFF | TGCGCCAGCAGCCTCGACTGGAACAATGAGCAGTTCTTC
TRBJ2-3 | TRBD2 | few | TRBV9 | CASSPRTSGGTDTQYF | TGTGCCAGCAGCCCCCGGACTAGCGGGGGCACAGATACGCAGTATTTT
TRBJ2-1 | NA | NA | TRBV2 | CASRWTAYNEQFF | TGTGCCAGCAGGTGGACAGCATACAATGAGCAGTTCTTC
TRBJ2-1 | NA | NA | TRBV9 | CASSVARGLSYNEQFF | TGTGCCAGCAGCGTAGCTCGCGGCCTTTCCTACAATGAGCAGTTCTTC
TRBJ2-1 | TRBD2 | few | TRBV6-5 | CASSQREDNEQFF | TGTGCCAGCAGCCAGCGGGAAGACAATGAGCAGTTCTTC
TRBJ2-7 | NA | NA | TRBV10-3 | CAISDNLYEQYF | TGTGCCATCAGTGATAACTTGTACGAGCAGTACTTC
TRBJ2-7 | TRBD1 | NA | TRBV4-1 | CASSQDFRQGVPYEQYF | TGCGCCAGCAGCCAAGATTTCAGACAGGGGGTTCCCTACGAGCAGTACTTC
TRBJ2-5 | TRBD2 | few | TRBV5-6 | CASSFLAGGRETQYF | TGTGCCAGCAGCTTCCTAGCGGGGGGGCGTGAGACCCAGTACTTC
TRBJ1-2 | NA | NA | TRBV7-2 | CASSLESDYGYTF | TGTGCCAGCAGCTTAGAGAGTGACTATGGCTACACCTTC
TRBJ1-2 | NA | NA | TRBV5-1 | CASSSTVRLGYTF | TGCGCCAGCAGCTCGACCGTGAGGCTTGGCTACACCTTC
TRBJ2-1 | TRBD2 | few | TRBV4-3 | CASSQDTGLANEQFF | TGCGCCAGCAGCCAAGATACGGGACTAGCGAATGAGCAGTTCTTC
TRBJ1-2 | NA | NA | TRBV7-2 | CASSLPGVEGGYTF | TGTGCCAGCAGCCTACCGGGGGTTGAGGGTGGCTACACCTTC